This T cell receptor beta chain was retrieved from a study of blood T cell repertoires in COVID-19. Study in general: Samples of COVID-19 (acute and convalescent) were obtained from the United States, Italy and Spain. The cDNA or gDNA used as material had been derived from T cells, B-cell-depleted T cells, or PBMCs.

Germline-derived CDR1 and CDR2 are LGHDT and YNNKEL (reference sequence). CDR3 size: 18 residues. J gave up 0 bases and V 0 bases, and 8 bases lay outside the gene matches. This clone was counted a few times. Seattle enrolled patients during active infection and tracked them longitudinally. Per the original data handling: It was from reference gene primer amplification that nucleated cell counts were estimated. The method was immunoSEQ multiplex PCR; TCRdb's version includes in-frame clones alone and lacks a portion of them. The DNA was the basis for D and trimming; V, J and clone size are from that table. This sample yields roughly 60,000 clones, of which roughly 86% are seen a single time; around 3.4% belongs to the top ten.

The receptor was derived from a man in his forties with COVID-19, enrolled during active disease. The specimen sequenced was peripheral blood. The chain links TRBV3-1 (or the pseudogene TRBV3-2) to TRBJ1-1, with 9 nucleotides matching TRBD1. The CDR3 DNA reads TGTGCCAGCAGCCAAGATGGAACAGGGGGCCATTTGAACACTGAAGCTTTCTTT. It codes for CASSQDGTGGHLNTEAFF.